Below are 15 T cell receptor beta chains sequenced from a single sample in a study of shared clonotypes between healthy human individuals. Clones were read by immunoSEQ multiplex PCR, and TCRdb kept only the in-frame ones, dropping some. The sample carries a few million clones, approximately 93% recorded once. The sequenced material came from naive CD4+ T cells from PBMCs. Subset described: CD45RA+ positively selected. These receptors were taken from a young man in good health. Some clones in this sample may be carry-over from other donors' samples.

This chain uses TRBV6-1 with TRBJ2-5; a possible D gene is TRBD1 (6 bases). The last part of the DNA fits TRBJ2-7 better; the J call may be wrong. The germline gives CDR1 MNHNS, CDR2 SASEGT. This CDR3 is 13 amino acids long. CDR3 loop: CASEATGTYEQYF. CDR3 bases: TGTGCCAGCGAGGCAACAGGGACCTACGAGCAGTACTTC.

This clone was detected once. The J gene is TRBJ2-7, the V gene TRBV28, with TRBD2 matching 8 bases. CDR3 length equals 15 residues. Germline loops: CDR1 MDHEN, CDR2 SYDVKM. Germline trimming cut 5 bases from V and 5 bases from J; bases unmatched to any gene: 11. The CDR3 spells CASSRPVGTRNEQYF. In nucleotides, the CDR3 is TGTGCCAGCAGTCGTCCGGTGGGGACTAGAAACGAGCAGTACTTC.

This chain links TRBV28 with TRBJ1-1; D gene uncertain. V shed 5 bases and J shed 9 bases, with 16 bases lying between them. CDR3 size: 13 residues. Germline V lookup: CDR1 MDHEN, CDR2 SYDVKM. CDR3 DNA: TGTGCCAGCAGTCAGACAACGCCGCTGAAAGCTTTCTTT. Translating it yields CASSQTTPLKAFF.

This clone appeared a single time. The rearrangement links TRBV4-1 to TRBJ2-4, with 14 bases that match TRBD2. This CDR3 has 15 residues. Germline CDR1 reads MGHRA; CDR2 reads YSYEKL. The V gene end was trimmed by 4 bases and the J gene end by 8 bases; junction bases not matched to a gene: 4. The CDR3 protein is CASSPRGLAGDIQYF. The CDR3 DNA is TGCGCCAGCAGCCCCCGGGGACTAGCGGGGGACATTCAGTACTTC.

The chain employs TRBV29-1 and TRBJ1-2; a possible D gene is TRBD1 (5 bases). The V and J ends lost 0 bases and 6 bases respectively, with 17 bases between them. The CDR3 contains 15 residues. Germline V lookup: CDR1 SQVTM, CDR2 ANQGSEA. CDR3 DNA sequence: TGCAGCGTTGAAGATGGGGGAACCCTGGGCCATGGCTACACCTTC. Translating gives CSVEDGGTLGHGYTF. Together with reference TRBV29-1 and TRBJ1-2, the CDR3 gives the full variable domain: SAVISQKPSRDICQRGTSLTIQCQVDSQVTMMFWYRQQPGQSLTLIATANQGSEATYESGFVIDKFPISRPNLTFSTLTVSNMSPEDSSIYLCSVEDGGTLGHGYTFGSGTRLTVV.

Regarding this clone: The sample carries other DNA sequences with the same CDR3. The CDR3 loop is CASSSGDRGGGNTIYF. The CDR3 nucleotides are TGTGCCAGCAGCTCCGGGGACAGGGGGGGTGGAAACACCATATATTTT. The chain joins TRBV5-5 to TRBJ1-3; 11 bases line up with TRBD1. J gave up 3 bases and V 3 bases, and 5 bases lay outside the gene matches. This CDR3 has 16 residues. The germline V gene encodes CDR1 SGHKS and CDR2 YYEKEE (reference sequence).

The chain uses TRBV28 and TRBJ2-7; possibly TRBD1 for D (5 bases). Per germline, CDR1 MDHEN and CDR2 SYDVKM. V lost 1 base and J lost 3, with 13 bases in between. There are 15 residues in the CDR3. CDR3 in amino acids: CASSLLGVLYYEQYF. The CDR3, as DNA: TGTGCCAGCAGTTTATTAGGGGTCCTCTACTACGAGCAGTACTTC.

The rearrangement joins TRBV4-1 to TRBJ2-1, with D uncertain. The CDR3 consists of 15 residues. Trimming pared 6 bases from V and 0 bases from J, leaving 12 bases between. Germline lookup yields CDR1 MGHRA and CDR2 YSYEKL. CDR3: CASSLTPGSYNEQFF. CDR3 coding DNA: TGCGCCAGCAGTTTAACCCCGGGCTCCTACAATGAGCAGTTCTTC.

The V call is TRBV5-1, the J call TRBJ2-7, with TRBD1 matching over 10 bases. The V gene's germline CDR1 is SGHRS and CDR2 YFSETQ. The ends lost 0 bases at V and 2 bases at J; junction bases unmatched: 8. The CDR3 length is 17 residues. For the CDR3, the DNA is TGCGCCAGCAGCTTGGCTTCACCAGGACAGGGGGCCTACGAGCAGTACTTC. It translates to CASSLASPGQGAYEQYF. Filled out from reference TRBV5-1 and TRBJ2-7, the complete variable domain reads KAGVTQTPRYLIKTRGQQVTLSCSPISGHRSVSWYQQTPGQGLQFLFEYFSETQRNKGNFPGRFSGRQFSNSRSEMNVSTLELGDSALYLCASSLASPGQGAYEQYFGPGTRLTVT.

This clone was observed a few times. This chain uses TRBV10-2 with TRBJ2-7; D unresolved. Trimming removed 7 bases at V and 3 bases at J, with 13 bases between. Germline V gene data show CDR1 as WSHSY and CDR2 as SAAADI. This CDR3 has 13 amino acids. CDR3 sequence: CASTPKGSYEQYF. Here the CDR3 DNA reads TGCGCCAGCACCCCGAAGGGCAGCTACGAGCAGTACTTC.

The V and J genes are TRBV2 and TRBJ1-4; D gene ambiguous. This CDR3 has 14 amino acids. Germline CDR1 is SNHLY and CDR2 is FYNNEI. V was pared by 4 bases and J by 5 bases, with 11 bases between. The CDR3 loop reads CASSGTVGNEKLFF. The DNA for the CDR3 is TGTGCCAGCAGTGGGACGGTCGGGAATGAAAAACTGTTTTTT.

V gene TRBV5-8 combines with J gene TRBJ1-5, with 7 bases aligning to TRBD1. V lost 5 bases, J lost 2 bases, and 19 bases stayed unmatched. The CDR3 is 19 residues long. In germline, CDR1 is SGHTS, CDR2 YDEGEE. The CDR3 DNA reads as TGTGCCAGCAGATTCAGGGGGGGGACACCACTTAGTGGCAATCAGCCCCAGCATTTT. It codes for CASRFRGGTPLSGNQPQHF.

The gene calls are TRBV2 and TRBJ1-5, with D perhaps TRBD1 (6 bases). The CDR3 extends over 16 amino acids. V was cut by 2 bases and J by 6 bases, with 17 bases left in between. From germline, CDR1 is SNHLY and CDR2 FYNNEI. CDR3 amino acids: CASSEKAGVGGQPQHF. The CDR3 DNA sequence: TGTGCCAGCAGTGAAAAGGCAGGGGTCGGAGGTCAGCCCCAGCATTTT.

CDR3 protein: CAISDGGTQYF. CDR3 nucleotides: TGTGCCATCAGTGATGGGGGGACCCAGTACTTC. The chain links TRBV10-3 to TRBJ2-5; D is perhaps TRBD1 or TRBD2 (5 bases each). CDR1 and CDR2 (germline): ENHRY, SYGVKD. V was pared by 3 bases and J by 7 bases, with 6 bases between. The CDR3 runs 11 residues.

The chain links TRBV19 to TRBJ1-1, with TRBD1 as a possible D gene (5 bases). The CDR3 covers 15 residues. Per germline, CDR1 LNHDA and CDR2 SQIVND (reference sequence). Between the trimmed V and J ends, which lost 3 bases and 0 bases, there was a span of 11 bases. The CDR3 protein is CASSMKRGLNTEAFF. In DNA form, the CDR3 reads TGTGCCAGTAGTATGAAGCGGGGCCTGAACACTGAAGCTTTCTTT.